This T cell receptor beta chain originates from a study of shared clonotypes between healthy human individuals. Sorted-subset replicate PCR reactions contained 200 to 250 ng DNA, corresponding to approximately 30,000 T cell genomes. As processed by the authors: Filtering differed because ImmunoSEQ produced junction-only sequences that carried no quality scores. Only in-frame clones appear in the TCRdb table, and some are missing; sequencing was by immunoSEQ multiplex PCR. The V and J calls and clone size were taken over from that table, and D and trimming were inferred from the DNA. The repertoire holds about 590,000 clones, with around 95% as singletons. The length of the CDR3 is 13 residues. V was pared by 6 bases and J by 1 base, with 10 bases between. The germline V gene has CDR1 LNHNV and CDR2 YYDKDF (reference sequence). Cells designated naive CD8 were CD45RO-negative and were positively selected for CCR7, with terminally differentiated effector memory CD45RA+ cells excluded.

A remark on this clone: What it binds is unknown.

Study observations and caveats: Clonotypes that were shared across four donors made up around 5% of naive CD4 clonotypes. With few donors, the genetic and exposure-history diversity represented was limited.

This clonotype originated in a woman aged 25-40 years in good health. This chain connects TRBV15 to TRBJ2-7, with D perhaps matching TRBD1 (6 bases). The specimen sequenced was naive CD8+ T cells sorted from blood. CDR3 in DNA: TGTGCCACCAGACAGGGTGCGTCCTACGAGCAGTACTTC. It translates to CATRQGASYEQYF.